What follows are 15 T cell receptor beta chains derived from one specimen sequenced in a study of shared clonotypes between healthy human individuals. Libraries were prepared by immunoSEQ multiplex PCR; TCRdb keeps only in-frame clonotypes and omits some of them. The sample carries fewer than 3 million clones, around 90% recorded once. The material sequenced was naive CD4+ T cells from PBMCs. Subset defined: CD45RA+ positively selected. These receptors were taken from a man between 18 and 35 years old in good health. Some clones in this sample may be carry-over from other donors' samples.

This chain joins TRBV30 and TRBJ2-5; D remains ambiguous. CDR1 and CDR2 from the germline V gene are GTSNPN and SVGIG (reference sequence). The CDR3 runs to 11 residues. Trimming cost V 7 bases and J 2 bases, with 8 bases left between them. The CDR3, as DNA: TGTGCCTATGACAATCAAGAGACCCAGTACTTC. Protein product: CAYDNQETQYF.

The CDR3 here is CAWSVNNGYGYTF. CDR3 DNA sequence: TGTGCCTGGAGTGTAAACAACGGCTATGGCTACACCTTC. This chain links TRBV30 with TRBJ1-2, with D hard to call. V was trimmed by 0 bases and J by 4 bases, leaving 9 bases between them. Germline assignment: CDR1 GTSNPN and CDR2 SVGIG (reference sequence). CDR3 length equals 13 residues.

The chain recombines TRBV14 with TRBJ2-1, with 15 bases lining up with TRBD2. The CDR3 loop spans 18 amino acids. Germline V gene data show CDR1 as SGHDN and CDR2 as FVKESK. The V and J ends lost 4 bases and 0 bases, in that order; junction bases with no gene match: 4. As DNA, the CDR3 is TGTGCCAGCAGCCGAGAGGGACTAGCGGGAGGCTCCTACAATGAGCAGTTCTTC. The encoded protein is CASSREGLAGGSYNEQFF.

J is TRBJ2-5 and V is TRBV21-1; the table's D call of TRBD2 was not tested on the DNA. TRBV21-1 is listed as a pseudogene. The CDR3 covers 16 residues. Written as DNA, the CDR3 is TGTGCCAGCAGCAAAGCCTACACTAGCGGTCTAGAGACCCAGTACTTC. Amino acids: CASSKAYTSGLETQYF.

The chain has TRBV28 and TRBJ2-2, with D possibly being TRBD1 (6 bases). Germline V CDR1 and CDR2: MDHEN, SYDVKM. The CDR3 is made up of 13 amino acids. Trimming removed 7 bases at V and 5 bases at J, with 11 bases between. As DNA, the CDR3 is TGTGCCAGCACCGTCGACAGGACCGGGGAGCTGTTTTTT. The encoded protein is CASTVDRTGELFF.

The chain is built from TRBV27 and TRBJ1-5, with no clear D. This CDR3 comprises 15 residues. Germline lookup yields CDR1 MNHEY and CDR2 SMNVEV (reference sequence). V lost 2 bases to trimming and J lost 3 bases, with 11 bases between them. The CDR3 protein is CASSLRSELNQPQHF. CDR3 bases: TGTGCCAGCAGTTTACGGTCAGAACTCAATCAGCCCCAGCATTTT.

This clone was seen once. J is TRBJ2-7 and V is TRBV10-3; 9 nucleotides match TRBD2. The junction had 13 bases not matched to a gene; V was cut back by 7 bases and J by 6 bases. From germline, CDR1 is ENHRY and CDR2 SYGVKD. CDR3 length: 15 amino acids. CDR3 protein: CAITRATSGDSEQYF. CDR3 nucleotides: TGTGCCATCACCAGAGCGACTAGCGGAGATTCCGAGCAGTACTTC.

The CDR3 here is CASSSGLAGGLLDTQYF. The CDR3 DNA reads TGTGCCAGCAGCTCAGGACTAGCGGGAGGACTTTTGGATACGCAGTATTTT. The genes are TRBV11-3 and TRBJ2-3; 14 bases are a match to TRBD2. This CDR3 region has 17 residues. The V and J ends lost 4 bases and 6 bases, in that order; junction bases with no gene match: 9. Germline-derived CDR1 and CDR2 are SGHNT and YENEEA.

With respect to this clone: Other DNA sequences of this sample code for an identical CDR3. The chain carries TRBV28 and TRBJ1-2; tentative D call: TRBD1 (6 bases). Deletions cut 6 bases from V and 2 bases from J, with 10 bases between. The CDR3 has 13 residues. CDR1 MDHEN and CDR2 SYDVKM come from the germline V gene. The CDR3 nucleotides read TGTGCCAGCAGCCCGGGACAAAACTATGGCTACACCTTC. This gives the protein CASSPGQNYGYTF.

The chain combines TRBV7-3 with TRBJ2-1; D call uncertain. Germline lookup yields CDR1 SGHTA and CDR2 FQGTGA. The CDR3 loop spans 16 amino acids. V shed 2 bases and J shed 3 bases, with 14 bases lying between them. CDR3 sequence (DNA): TGTGCCAGCAGCTTATCGGGCAGCACTTACTACAATGAGCAGTTCTTC. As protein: CASSLSGSTYYNEQFF. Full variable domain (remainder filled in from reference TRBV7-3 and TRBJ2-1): GAGVSQTPSNKVTEKGKYVELRCDPISGHTALYWYRQSLGQGPEFLIYFQGTGAADDSGLPNDRFFAVRPEGSVSTLKIQRTERGDSAVYLCASSLSGSTYYNEQFFGPGTRLTVL.

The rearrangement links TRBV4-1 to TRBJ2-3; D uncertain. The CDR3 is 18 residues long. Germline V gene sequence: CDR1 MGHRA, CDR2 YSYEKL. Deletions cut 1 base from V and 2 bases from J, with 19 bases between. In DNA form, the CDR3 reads TGCGCCAGCAGCCAAGCCACCTATCCGAATCCACCCACAGATACGCAGTATTTT. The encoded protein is CASSQATYPNPPTDTQYF.

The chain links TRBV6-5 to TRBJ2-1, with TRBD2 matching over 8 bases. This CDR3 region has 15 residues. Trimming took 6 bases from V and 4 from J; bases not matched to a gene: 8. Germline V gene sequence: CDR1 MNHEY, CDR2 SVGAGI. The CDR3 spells CASRESGGPYNEQFF. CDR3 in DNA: TGTGCCAGCAGGGAGTCGGGAGGGCCGTACAATGAGCAGTTCTTC.

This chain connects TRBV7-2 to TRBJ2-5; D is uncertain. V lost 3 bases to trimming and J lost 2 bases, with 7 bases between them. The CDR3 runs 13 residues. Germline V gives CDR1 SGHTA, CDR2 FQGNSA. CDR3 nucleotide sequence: TGTGCCAGCAGCTTTAGGCCTCAAGAGACCCAGTACTTC. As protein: CASSFRPQETQYF.

DNA for the CDR3: TGTGCCAGCAGCTTAGCGCTGGGGACACGAATTCCAAATGAAAAACTGTTTTTT. This gives the protein CASSLALGTRIPNEKLFF. The chain carries TRBV7-6 and TRBJ1-4; D possibly corresponds to TRBD1 (6 bases). Trimming cost V 0 bases and J 5 bases, with 19 bases left between them. The germline CDR1 and CDR2 sequences are SGHVS and FNYEAQ. This CDR3 comprises 18 residues. Variable domain in full (rest from reference TRBV7-6 and TRBJ1-4): GAGVSQSPRYKVTKRGQDVALRCDPISGHVSLYWYRQALGQGPEFLTYFNYEAQQDKSGLPNDRFSAERPEGSISTLTIQRTEQRDSAMYRCASSLALGTRIPNEKLFFGSGTQLSVL.

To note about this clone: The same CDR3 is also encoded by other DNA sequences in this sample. The CDR3 loop reads CASSPGGDEQFF. The DNA of the CDR3 is TGTGCCAGCAGCCCCGGTGGGGATGAGCAGTTCTTC. The J gene is TRBJ2-1, the V gene TRBV7-3; D call uncertain. The CDR3 spans 12 residues. Trimming pared 5 bases from V and 8 bases from J, leaving 10 bases between. The V gene's germline CDR1 is SGHTA and CDR2 FQGTGA.